One sample yielded the 15 T cell receptor beta chains listed below, sequenced in a study of blood T cells in healthy people across ages. The authors ran a second PCR of roughly 6 to 12 cycles using a sample-barcoded 5' primer and a J-beta primer mix. TCRdb fed the 5' RACE reads into MiXCR, producing one record per CDR3 protein. Of around 710,000 distinct CDR3 sequences detected, roughly 44% appear once; the ten largest clones hold approximately 22%. The specimen sequenced was blood. The receptors here all came from a woman aged 55 to 70 in good health.

This clonotype was observed a few times. The rearrangement joins TRBV10-3 to TRBJ2-1, with 7 bases that match TRBD1. V was pared by 11 bases and J by 4 bases, with 11 bases of the junction left unmatched. The CDR3 loop spans 14 amino acids. Germline V gene lookup returns CDR1 ENHRY and CDR2 SYGVKD. The DNA for the CDR3 is TGTGCCGCGGGCGAGGGGGCAGATTACAATGAGCAGTTCTTC. It encodes CAAGEGADYNEQFF.

The chain has TRBV9 and TRBJ1-1, with unresolved D. V was cut by 2 bases and J by 6 bases, with 11 bases left in between. Germline-derived CDR1 and CDR2 are SGDLS and YYNGEE. The CDR3 consists of 13 residues. The DNA of the CDR3 is TGTGCCAGCAGCGTGGGAACGAGCGCTGAAGCTTTCTTT. Its protein is CASSVGTSAEAFF.

V and J are TRBV9 and TRBJ2-1; TRBD2 agrees at 9 bases. The J call may not be correct, given that the DNA end is closer to TRBJ2-7. The CDR3 totals 18 residues. CDR1 is SGDLS, CDR2 YYNGEE, per germline. The CDR3 DNA sequence: TGTGCCAGCAGCTCCCAACATCTAGCGGGGAATGCGTACAATGAGCAGTACTTC. Its protein product is CASSSQHLAGNAYNEQYF.

This clonotype has more than one count but fewer than ten. The V and J genes are TRBV6-5 and TRBJ2-1; 11 bases agree with TRBD2. The CDR3 runs 15 residues. With 6 bases clipped from V and 6 bases from J, the junction kept 7 bases outside the gene matches. In germline, CDR1 is MNHEY, CDR2 SVGAGI. The CDR3: CASRTLAGARNEQFF. The DNA of the CDR3 is TGTGCCAGCAGAACACTAGCGGGGGCTCGCAATGAGCAGTTCTTC.

V gene TRBV4-3 combines with J gene TRBJ2-4; D might be TRBD1 (6 bases). This CDR3 comprises 13 residues. Per the germline V gene, CDR1 is LGHNA and CDR2 is YSLEER. Trimming cost V 3 bases and J 13 bases, with 16 bases left between them. The CDR3 DNA sequence: TGCGCCAGCAGCCAGCCACAGGGTAATGAGCAGTACTTC. This translates into CASSQPQGNEQYF.

This clonotype was seen a handful of times. The rearrangement uses TRBV5-1 and TRBJ2-3, with 11 bases fitting TRBD2. The CDR3 sequence is 15 residues long. CDR1 is SGHRS, CDR2 YFSETQ, per germline. Trimming cost V 4 bases and J 5 bases; bases outside gene matches: 6. CDR3 amino acids: CASSRLAGGQDTQYF. The CDR3 nucleotides are TGCGCCAGCAGCCGGCTAGCGGGGGGTCAAGATACGCAGTATTTT.

The V gene is TRBV18, the J gene TRBJ2-7; D not certain. The CDR3 runs 13 residues. V lost 5 bases, J lost 2 bases, and 10 bases lay in between. Germline V gene data show CDR1 as KGHSH and CDR2 as LQKENI. CDR3 residues: CASSTADAYEQYF. The DNA for the CDR3 is TGTGCCAGCTCAACTGCAGATGCCTACGAGCAGTACTTC.

V is TRBV20-1 and J is TRBJ2-7; tentative D call: TRBD1 (5 bases). This CDR3 region has 14 residues. CDR1 and CDR2 from the germline V gene are DFQATT and SNEGSKA (reference sequence). Trimming left V 5 bases short and J 7 bases short, with 21 bases between. The CDR3 here is CSAGPRRVSNEQYF. In DNA form, the CDR3 reads TGCAGTGCTGGTCCTCGCAGGGTAAGCAATGAGCAGTACTTC.

This clonotype has at least ten counts. The chain is built from TRBV3-1 and TRBJ2-3; no definite D call. The germline V gene encodes CDR1 LGHDT and CDR2 YNNKEL (reference sequence). The CDR3 contains 14 residues. The germline V and J ends were trimmed by 0 bases and 4 bases, with 8 bases remaining between them. The chain's CDR3 is CASSQDATPDTQYF. The CDR3 region has the DNA TGTGCCAGCAGCCAAGATGCAACCCCAGATACGCAGTATTTT.

This chain joins TRBV27 and TRBJ2-4; 9 bases fit TRBD1. V shed 5 bases and J 2 bases; nucleotides not matched to a gene: 10. The V gene's germline CDR1 is MNHEY and CDR2 SMNVEV (reference sequence). The CDR3 length is 17 residues. The CDR3 here is CASSGGGTGSSKNIQYF. CDR3 coding DNA: TGTGCCAGCAGTGGGGGGGGGACAGGGTCTTCCAAAAACATTCAGTACTTC.

The rearrangement joins TRBV4-3 to TRBJ1-2, with unresolved D. V was shortened by 4 bases and J by 8 bases, with 17 bases between the two germline ends. Germline CDR1 is LGHNA and CDR2 is YSLEER. The CDR3 is 14 amino acids. The CDR3 spells CASSRPGSGSGYTF. CDR3 nucleotide sequence: TGCGCCAGCAGCCGGCCCGGGTCAGGATCGGGCTACACCTTC.

This clonotype occurred a few times. This chain uses TRBV20-1 with TRBJ2-5; possible D gene TRBD1, 5 bases. The CDR3 is 11 residues long. Germline CDR1 is DFQATT and CDR2 is SNEGSKA (reference sequence). Trimming shortened V by 3 bases and J by 5 bases, and 7 bases separated the two germline ends. The CDR3 DNA reads TGCAGTGCTAGGGGGCCCGAGACCCAGTACTTC. Translation gives CSARGPETQYF.

In nucleotides, the CDR3 is TGCGCCAGCAGCCAAGATTCAACTTACAACCCTTTCCAAGAGACCCAGTACTTC. It codes for CASSQDSTYNPFQETQYF. The rearrangement links TRBV4-1 to TRBJ2-7; D gene uncertain. TRBJ2-5 matches the DNA end more closely, so the J call is doubtful. Germline lookup yields CDR1 MGHRA and CDR2 YSYEKL. This CDR3 is built from 18 residues.

The J gene is TRBJ1-4, the V gene TRBV6-2 or TRBV6-3; D gene unclear. Trimming removed 5 bases from V and 10 bases from J, with 14 bases in between. Germline V gives CDR1 MNHEY, CDR2 SVGEGT. This CDR3 spans 13 amino acids. CDR3: CASSDKGRGKLFF. CDR3 nucleotide sequence: TGTGCCAGCAGTGACAAGGGTAGAGGAAAACTGTTTTTT.

The chain carries TRBV20-1 and TRBJ2-1; TRBD2 might be the D (6 bases). Trimming stripped 1 base from V and 10 bases from J, with 20 bases between. In germline, CDR1 is DFQATT, CDR2 SNEGSKA (reference sequence). The CDR3 is 15 residues long. CDR3 protein: CSARGLMGGKYEQFF. CDR3 in DNA: TGCAGTGCTAGAGGGTTGATGGGCGGGAAGTACGAGCAGTTCTTC.